The clone carrying this T cell receptor (beta chain) has just a few counts. The antigen is undetermined. This sample is part of a study of cytomegalovirus exposure and HLA in healthy donors. Study results and caveats: A later analysis reportedly identified an Asian-associated ancestry cluster as carrying fewer N-insertions than the approximately 670-donor mean. Presence/absence analyses assumed roughly uniform sequencing depth across donors, which may not hold. Cytomegalovirus-associated TCR beta chains were listed, numbering more than 150.

The study ran its PCR with 60 Vbeta and 13 Jbeta primers. Sequenced by immunoSEQ multiplex PCR; TCRdb stores in-frame clones only, minus some. The repertoire holds 130,000 or so clones, with roughly 82% as singletons. J gave up 2 bases and V 3 bases, and 3 bases lay outside the gene matches. Germline CDR1 and CDR2: MGHDK and SYGVNS. The CDR3 spans 14 residues. This chain links TRBV25-1 with TRBJ2-7; 8 bases line up with TRBD2. The TCR originated in a woman younger than 35 in good health and CMV-seropositive. The sequenced material came from PBMCs. The CDR3 sequence is CASSDPGGPYEQYF. The CDR3 DNA sequence: TGTGCCAGCAGTGACCCGGGGGGGCCCTACGAGCAGTACTTC.